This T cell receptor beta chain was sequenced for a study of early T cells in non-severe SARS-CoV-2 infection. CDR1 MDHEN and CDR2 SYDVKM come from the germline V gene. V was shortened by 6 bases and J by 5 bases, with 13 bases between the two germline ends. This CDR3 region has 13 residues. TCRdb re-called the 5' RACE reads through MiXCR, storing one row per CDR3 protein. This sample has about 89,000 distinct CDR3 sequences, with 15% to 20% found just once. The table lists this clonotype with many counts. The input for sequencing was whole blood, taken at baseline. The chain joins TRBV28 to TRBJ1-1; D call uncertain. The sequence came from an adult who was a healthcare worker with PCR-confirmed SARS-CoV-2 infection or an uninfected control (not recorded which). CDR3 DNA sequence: TGTGCCAGCAGCGGAGGCTGGGAAACTGAAGCTTTCTTT. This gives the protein CASSGGWETEAFF.